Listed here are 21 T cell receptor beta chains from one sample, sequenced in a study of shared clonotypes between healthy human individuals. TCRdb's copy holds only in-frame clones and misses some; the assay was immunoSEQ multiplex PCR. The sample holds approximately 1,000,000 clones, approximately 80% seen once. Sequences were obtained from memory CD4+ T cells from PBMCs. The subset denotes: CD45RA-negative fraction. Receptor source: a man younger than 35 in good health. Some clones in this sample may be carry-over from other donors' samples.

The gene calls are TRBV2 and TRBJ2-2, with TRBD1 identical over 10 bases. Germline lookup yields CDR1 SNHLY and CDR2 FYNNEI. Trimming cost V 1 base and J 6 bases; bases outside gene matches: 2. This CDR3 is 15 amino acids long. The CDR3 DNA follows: TGTGCCAGCAGTGAAGGACAGGGGGCCGCCGGGGAGCTGTTTTTT. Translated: CASSEGQGAAGELFF.

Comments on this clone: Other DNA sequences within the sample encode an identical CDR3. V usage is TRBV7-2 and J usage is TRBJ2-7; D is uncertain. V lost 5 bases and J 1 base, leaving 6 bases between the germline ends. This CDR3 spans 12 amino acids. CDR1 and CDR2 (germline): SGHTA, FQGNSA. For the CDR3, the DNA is TGTGCCAGCAGCCCCCCATCCTACGAGCAGTACTTC. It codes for CASSPPSYEQYF.

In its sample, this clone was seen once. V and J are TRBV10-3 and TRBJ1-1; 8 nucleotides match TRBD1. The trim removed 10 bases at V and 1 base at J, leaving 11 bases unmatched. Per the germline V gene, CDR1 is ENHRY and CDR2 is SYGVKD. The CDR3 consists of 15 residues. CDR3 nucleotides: TGTGCCACCGCACCCGGGACAGGCGCGAACACTGAAGCTTTCTTT. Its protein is CATAPGTGANTEAFF.

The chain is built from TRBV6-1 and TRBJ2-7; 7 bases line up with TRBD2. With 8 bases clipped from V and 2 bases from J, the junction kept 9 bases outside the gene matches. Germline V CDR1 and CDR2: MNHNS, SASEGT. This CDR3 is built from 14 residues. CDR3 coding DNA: TGTGCCAGCCGCCAGGCGGGAGTAACCTACGAGCAGTACTTC. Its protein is CASRQAGVTYEQYF.

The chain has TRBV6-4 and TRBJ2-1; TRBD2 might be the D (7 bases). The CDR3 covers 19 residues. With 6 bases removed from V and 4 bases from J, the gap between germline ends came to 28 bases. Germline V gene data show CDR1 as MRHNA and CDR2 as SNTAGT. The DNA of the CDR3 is TGTGCCAGCAGCCCAACCGGGGGCGGGGGCCCCCGACTTTACAATGAGCAGTTCTTC. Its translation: CASSPTGGGGPRLYNEQFF.

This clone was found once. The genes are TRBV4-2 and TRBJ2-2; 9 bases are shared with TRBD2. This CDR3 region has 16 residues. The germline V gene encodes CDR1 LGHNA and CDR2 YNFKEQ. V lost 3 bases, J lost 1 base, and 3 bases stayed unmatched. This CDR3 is CASSQRGGQNTGELFF. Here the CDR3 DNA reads TGTGCCAGCAGCCAGCGGGGGGGCCAGAACACCGGGGAGCTGTTTTTT.

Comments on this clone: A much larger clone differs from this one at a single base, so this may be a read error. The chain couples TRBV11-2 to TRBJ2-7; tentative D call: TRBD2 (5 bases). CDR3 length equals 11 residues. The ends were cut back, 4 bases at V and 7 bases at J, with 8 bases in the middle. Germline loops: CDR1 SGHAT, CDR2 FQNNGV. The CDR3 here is CASSWTGEQYF. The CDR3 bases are TGTGCCAGCAGCTGGACGGGGGAGCAGTACTTC.

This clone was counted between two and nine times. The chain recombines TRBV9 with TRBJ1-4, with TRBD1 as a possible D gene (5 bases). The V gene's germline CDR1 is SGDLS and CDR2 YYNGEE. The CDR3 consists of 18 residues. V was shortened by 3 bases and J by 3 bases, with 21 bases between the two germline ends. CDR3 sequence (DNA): TGTGCCAGCAGCGCTGGGGACCCTCAAACAGAGGCTAATGAAAAACTGTTTTTT. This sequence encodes CASSAGDPQTEANEKLFF.

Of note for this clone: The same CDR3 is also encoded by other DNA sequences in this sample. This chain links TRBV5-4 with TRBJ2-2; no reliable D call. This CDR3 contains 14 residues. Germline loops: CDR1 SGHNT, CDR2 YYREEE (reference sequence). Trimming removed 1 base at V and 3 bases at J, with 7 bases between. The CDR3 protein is CASSLNSYTGELFF. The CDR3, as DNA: TGTGCCAGCAGCTTGAATAGCTACACCGGGGAGCTGTTTTTT.

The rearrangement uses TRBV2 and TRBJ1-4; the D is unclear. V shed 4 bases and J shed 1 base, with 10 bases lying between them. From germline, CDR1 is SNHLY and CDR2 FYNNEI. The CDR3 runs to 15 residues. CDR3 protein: CASSGSRGTNEKLFF. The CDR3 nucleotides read TGTGCCAGCAGTGGCTCGCGGGGAACTAATGAAAAACTGTTTTTT.

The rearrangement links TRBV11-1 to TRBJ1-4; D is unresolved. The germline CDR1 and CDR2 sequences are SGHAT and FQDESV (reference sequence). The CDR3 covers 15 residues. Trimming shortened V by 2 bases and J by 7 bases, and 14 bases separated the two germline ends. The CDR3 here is CASSLSRTPVEKLFF. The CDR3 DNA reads TGTGCCAGCAGCTTATCTAGGACGCCGGTTGAAAAACTGTTTTTT.

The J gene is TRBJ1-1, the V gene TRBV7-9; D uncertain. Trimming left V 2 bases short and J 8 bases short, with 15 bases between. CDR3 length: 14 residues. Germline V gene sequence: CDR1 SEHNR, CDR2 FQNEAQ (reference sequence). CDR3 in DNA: TGTGCCAGCAGCTTAAGGCACGGGGAGAGGGAAGCTTTCTTT. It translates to CASSLRHGEREAFF. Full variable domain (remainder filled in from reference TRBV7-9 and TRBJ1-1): DTGVSQNPRHKITKRGQNVTFRCDPISEHNRLYWYRQTLGQGPEFLTYFQNEAQLEKSRLLSDRFSAERPKGSFSTLEIQRTEQGDSAMYLCASSLRHGEREAFFGQGTRLTVV.

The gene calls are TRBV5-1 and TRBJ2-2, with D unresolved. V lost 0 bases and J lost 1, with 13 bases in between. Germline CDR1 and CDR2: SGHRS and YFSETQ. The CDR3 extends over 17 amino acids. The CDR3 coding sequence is TGCGCCAGCAGCTTGGGATGGTCCGTTCAGAACACCGGGGAGCTGTTTTTT. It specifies CASSLGWSVQNTGELFF.

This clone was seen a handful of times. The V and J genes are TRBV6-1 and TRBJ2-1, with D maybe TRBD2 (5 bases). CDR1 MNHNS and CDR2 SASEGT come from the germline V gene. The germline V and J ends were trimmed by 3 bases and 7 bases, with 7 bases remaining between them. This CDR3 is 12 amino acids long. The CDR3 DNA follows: TGTGCCAGCAGTGAGTCGGGGAATGAGCAGTTCTTC. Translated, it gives CASSESGNEQFF.

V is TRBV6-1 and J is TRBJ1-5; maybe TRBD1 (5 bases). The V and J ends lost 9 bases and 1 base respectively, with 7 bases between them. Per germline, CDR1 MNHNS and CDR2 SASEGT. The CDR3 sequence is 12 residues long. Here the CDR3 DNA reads TGTGCCAGTCGGGACAGCAATCAGCCCCAGCATTTT. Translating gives CASRDSNQPQHF.

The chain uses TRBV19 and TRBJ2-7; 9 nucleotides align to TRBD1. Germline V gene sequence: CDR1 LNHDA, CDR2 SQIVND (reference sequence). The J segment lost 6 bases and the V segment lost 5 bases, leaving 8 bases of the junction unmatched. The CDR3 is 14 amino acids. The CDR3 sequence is CASSGRDRVFEQYF. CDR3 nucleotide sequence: TGTGCCAGTAGTGGCCGGGACAGGGTATTCGAGCAGTACTTC.

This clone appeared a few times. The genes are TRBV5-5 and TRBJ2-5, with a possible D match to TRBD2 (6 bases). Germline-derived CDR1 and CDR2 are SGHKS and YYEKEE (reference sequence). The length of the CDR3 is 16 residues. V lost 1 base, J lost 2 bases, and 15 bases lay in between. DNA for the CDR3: TGTGCCAGCAGCTTGCGGGCGACTAGTTTACAAGAGACCCAGTACTTC. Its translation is CASSLRATSLQETQYF. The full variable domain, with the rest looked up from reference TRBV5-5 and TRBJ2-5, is DAGVTQSPTHLIKTRGQQVTLRCSPISGHKSVSWYQQVLGQGPQFIFQYYEKEERGRGNFPDRFSARQFPNYSSELNVNALLLGDSALYLCASSLRATSLQETQYFGPGTRLLVL.

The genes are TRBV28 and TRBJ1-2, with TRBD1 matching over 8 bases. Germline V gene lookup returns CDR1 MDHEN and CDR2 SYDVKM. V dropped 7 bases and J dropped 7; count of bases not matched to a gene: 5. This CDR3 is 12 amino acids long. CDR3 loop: CASKTGASGYTF. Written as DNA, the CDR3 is TGTGCCAGCAAGACAGGGGCTAGTGGCTACACCTTC.

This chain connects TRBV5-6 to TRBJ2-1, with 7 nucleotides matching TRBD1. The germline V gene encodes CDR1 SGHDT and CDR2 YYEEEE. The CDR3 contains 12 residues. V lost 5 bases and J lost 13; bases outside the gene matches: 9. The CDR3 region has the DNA TGTGCCAGCAGTTACTCTGGGACAGTACAGTTCTTC. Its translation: CASSYSGTVQFF.

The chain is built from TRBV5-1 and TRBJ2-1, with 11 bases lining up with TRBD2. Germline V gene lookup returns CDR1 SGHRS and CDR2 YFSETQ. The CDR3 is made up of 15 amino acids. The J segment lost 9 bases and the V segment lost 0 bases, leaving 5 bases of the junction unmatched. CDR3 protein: CASSLALAGDIEQFF. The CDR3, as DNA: TGCGCCAGCAGCTTGGCACTAGCGGGAGACATTGAGCAGTTCTTC.

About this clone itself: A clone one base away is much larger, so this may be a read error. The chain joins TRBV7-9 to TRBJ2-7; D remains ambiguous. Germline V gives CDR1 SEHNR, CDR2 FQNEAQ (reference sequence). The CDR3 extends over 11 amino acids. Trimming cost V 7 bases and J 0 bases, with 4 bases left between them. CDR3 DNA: TGTGCCAGCATGAGCTCCTACGAGCAGTACTTC. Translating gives CASMSSYEQYF. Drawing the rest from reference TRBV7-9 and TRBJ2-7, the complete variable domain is DTGVSQNPRHKITKRGQNVTFRCDPISEHNRLYWYRQTLGQGPEFLTYFQNEAQLEKSRLLSDRFSAERPKGSFSTLEIQRTEQGDSAMYLCASMSSYEQYFGPGTRLTVT.